The sequence of this T cell receptor (beta chain) was determined in a study of identical twins. After template switching added a universal primer site, the resulting cDNA carried unique molecular identifiers. A single record per CDR3 protein comes from TCRdb applying MiXCR to the 5' RACE reads. The data hold around 480,000 distinct CDR3 sequences, with 13% to 15% observed a single time. This clonotype has a handful of counts. V was clipped by 2 bases and J by 0 bases, with 12 bases between them. The CDR3 sequence is 16 residues long. CDR1 is LGHDT, CDR2 YNNKEL, per germline (reference sequence). These data also formed part of another study, on yellow fever vaccine responses in identical twins.

The origin of this receptor is a woman under 30 in good health. The J gene is TRBJ2-3, the V gene TRBV3-1; D not certain. Sequenced: CD4+ T cells sorted from blood. The CDR3 sequence: CASSQRKPGSTDTQYF. Here the CDR3 DNA reads TGTGCCAGCAGCCAAAGGAAGCCCGGGAGCACAGATACGCAGTATTTT.